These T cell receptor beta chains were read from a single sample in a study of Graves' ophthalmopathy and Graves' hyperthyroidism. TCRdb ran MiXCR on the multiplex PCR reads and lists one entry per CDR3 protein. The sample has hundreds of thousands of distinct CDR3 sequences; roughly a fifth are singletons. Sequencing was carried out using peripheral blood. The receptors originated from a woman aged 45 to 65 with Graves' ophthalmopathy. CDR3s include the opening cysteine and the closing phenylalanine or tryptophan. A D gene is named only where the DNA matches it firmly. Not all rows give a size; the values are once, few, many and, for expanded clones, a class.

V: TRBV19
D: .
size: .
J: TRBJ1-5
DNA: TGTGCCAGTAGTATCGGGGGTTTGGCGGGTCAGCCCCAGCATTTT
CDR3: CASSIGGLAGQPQHF

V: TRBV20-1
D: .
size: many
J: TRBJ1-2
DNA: TGCAGTGCTAGAGAGCAAGGGAACTATGGCTACACCTTC
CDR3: CSAREQGNYGYTF

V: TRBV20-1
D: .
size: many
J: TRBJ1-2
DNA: TGCAGTGCTAGGGCCCATGGGGCCACAGATAACTATGGCTACACCTTC
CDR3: CSARAHGATDNYGYTF

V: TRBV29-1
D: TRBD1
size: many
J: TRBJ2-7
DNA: TGCAGCGCTTGGGACAGGGATTTTGGCGAGCAGTACTTC
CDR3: CSAWDRDFGEQYF

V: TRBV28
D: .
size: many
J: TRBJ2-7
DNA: TGTGCCAGCAGCCGCAGGATCCACGAGCAGTACTTC
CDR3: CASSRRIHEQYF

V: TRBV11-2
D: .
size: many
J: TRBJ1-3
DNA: TGTGCCAGCAGCCCTGGGGAAGGATACTCTGGAAACACCATATATTTT
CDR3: CASSPGEGYSGNTIYF

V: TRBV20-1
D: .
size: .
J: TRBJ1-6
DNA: TGCAGTGCTAGAGCGGCGGGTGATAATTCACCCCTCCACTTT
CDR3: CSARAAGDNSPLHF

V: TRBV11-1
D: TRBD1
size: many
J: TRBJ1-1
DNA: TGTGCCAGCAGCTCCGGGACAGGGTCTTTGGTCCCTGAAGCTTTCTTT
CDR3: CASSSGTGSLVPEAFF

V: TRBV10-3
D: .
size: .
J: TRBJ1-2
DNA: TGTGCCACCGCCGGGTTGAACGGGCCGAGCGGCTACACCTTC
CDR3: CATAGLNGPSGYTF

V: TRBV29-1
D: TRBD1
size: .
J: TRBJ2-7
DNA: TGCAGCGTTGAAGGTGCTCCGGGACAGGGCAGGGAGCAGTACTTC
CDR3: CSVEGAPGQGREQYF

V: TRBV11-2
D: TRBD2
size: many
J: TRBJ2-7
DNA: TGTGCCAGCAGCTTACTAGCGGGAATGAACGAGCAGTACTTC
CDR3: CASSLLAGMNEQYF

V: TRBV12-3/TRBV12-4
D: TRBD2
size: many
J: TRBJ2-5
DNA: TGTGCCAGCAGTTTCCGGGCCCTAGCGGGAGGCCAGCGAGGGGGGCCAGAGACCCAGTACTTC
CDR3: CASSFRALAGGQRGGPETQYF

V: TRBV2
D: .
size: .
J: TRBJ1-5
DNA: TGTGCCAGCAGTGAGCGGAAGGTGCAGCCCCAGCATTTT
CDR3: CASSERKVQPQHF

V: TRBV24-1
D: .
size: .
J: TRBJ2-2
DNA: TGTGCCACCAGTGCGGTTCTCACCGGGGAGCTGTTTTTT
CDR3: CATSAVLTGELFF

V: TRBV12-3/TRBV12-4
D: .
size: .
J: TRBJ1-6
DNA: TGTGCCAGCAGTTTAGCAGGTTCCACCCTCCACTTT
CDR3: CASSLAGSTLHF

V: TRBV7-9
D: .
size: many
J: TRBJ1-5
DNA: TGTGCCAGCAGCTTAGACGGGTTGTCTAGCAATCAGCCCCAGCATTTT
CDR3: CASSLDGLSSNQPQHF

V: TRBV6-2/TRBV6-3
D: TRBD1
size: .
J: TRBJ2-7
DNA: TGTGCCAGCAGTTACATCGCTGGGACAGGGAGGTCCTACGAGCAGTACTTC
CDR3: CASSYIAGTGRSYEQYF

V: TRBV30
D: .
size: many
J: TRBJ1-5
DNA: TGTGCCTGGAGTATCCGACAGACCCTCACTAATCAGCCCCAGCATTTT
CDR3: CAWSIRQTLTNQPQHF

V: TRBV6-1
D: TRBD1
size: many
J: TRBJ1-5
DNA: TGTGCCAGCAGTGGGGCCGCAGGGGGGACAGGGGTTCAGCCCCAGCATTTT
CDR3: CASSGAAGGTGVQPQHF

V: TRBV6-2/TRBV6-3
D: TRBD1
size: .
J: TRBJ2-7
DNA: TGTGCCAGCAGCACCGTCGGGACAGGGGTCGAGCAGTACTTC
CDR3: CASSTVGTGVEQYF

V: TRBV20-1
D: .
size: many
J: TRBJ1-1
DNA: TGCAGTGCCGAGGAGGTTGGGTTCACTGAAGCTTTCTTT
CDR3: CSAEEVGFTEAFF

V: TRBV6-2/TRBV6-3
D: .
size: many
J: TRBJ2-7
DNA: TGTGCCAGCAGTTACCTGGACCGGACCTACGAGCAGTACTTC
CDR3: CASSYLDRTYEQYF

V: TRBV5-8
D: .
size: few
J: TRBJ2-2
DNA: TGTGCCAGCAGCTGGATACAGGGTTCCGGGGAGCTGTTTTTT
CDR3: CASSWIQGSGELFF

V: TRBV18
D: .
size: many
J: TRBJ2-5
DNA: TGTGCCAGCTCACCACCGAGTCGGTCCCAACAGACCCAGTACTTC
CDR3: CASSPPSRSQQTQYF

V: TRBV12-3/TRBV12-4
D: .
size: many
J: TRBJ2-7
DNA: TGTGCCAGCAGTTCGGACACAAGCTACGAGCAGTACTTC
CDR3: CASSSDTSYEQYF

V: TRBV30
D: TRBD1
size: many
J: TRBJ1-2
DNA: TGTGCCTGGAGTCCCTGGACAGGACCATTCTATGGCTACACCTTC
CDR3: CAWSPWTGPFYGYTF

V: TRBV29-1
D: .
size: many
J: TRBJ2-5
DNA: TGCAGCGTTGAGGAGGTGGTGGGGCACCGGGAGACCCAGTACTTC
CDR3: CSVEEVVGHRETQYF

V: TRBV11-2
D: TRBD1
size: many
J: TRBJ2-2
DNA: TGTGCCAGCAGCTCCCTCCAAAACAGGGGCACCGGGGAGCTGTTTTTT
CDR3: CASSSLQNRGTGELFF

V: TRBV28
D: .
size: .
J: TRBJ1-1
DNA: TGTGCCAGCAGTTTACACAGAATGAACACTGAAGCTTTCTTT
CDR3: CASSLHRMNTEAFF

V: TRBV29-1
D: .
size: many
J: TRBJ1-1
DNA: TGCAGCGTTGCTTTCCCGGGACGGCGAGAAGCTTTCTTT
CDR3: CSVAFPGRREAFF

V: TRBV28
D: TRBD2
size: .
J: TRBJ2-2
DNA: TGTGCCAGCAGGGGACTAGCGGTCGGGGAGCTGTTTTTT
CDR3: CASRGLAVGELFF

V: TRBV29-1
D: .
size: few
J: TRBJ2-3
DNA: TGCAGCGTCATAAATACAGGGCTTACAGATACGCAGTATTTT
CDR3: CSVINTGLTDTQYF

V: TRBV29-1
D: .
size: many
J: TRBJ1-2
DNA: TGCAGCGTTGAAGTTTTGGGGTGGGGCTATGGCTACACCTTC
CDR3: CSVEVLGWGYGYTF

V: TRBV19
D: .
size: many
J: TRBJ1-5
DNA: TGTGCCAGTAGATCCCCAGGAGTCTTAAATCAGCCCCAGCATTTT
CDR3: CASRSPGVLNQPQHF

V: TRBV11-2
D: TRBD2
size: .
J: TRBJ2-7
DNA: TGTGCCAGCAGCTTATATCTAGCGGGGAGGGAGCAGTACTTC
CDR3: CASSLYLAGREQYF

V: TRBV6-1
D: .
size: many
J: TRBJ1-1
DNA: TGTGCCAGCAGTGAAATGCCGAACACTGAAGCTTTCTTT
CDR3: CASSEMPNTEAFF

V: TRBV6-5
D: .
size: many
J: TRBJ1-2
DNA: TGTGCCAGCAGGGCGAGACAGTTCGGCTACACCTTC
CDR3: CASRARQFGYTF

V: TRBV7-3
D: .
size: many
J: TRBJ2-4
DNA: TGTGCCAGCAGCCCTATCGGGGGCGCAAAAAACATTCAGTACTTC
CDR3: CASSPIGGAKNIQYF

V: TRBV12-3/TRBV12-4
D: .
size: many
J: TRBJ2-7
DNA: TGTGCCAGCAGTTTATCGGGACGGACCTACGAGCAGTACTTC
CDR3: CASSLSGRTYEQYF

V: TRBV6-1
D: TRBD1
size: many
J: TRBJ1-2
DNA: TGTGCCAGCAGCTCCCCGACAGGGGTCTCCTCCTATGGCTACACCTTC
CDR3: CASSSPTGVSSYGYTF

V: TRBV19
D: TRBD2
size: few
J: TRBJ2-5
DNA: TGTGCCAGTAGTATCCTTGGGACTAGCGGGAGGGAGACCCAGTACTTC
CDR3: CASSILGTSGRETQYF

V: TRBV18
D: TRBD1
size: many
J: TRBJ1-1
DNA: TGTGCCAGCTCACCAAGGGGGCCCACTGAAGCTTTCTTT
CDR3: CASSPRGPTEAFF

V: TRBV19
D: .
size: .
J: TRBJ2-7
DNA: TGTGCCAGTAGTCCTCTAATGGACGAATCCTACGAGCAGTACTTC
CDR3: CASSPLMDESYEQYF

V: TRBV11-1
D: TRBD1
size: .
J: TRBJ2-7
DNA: TGTGCCAGCAGCTTACTTAGGACAGGGAATTCCTACGAGCAGTACTTC
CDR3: CASSLLRTGNSYEQYF

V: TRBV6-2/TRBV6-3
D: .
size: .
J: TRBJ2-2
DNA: TGTGCCAGCATAGGGAGTGGAGCGGTGAACACCGGGGAGCTGTTTTTT
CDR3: CASIGSGAVNTGELFF

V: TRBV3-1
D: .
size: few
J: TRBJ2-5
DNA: TGTGCCAGCAGCCAAGTGTTGGAGACCCAGTACTTC
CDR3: CASSQVLETQYF

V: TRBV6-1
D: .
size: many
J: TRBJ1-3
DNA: TGTGCCAGCAGGGGTTCAGGGACCTCTGGAAACACCATATATTTT
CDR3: CASRGSGTSGNTIYF

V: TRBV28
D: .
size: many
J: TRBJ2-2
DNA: TGTGCCAGCAGTCCCCCCAGGGGGGCAAACGGGGAGCTGTTTTTT
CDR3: CASSPPRGANGELFF

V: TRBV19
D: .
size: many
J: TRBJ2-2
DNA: TGTGCCAGTAGTATGTATCCCGGGGAGCTGTTTTTT
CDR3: CASSMYPGELFF

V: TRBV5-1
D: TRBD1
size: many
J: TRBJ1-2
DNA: TGCGCCAGCACCTTGATCCCTGGACAGGGACATGGCTACACCTTC
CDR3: CASTLIPGQGHGYTF

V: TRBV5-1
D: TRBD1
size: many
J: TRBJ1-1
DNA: TGCGCCAGCAGCTGGCTGGGACAGGAAAACACTGAAGCTTTCTTT
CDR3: CASSWLGQENTEAFF

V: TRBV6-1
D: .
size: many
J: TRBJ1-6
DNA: TGTGCCAGCAGTGAAACGGCGTATCCCCACTTT
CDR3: CASSETAYPHF

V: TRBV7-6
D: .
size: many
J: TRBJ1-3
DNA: TGTGCCAGCAGCCTCCGGCAGGGGAACAGGTTGACTGGAAACACCATATATTTT
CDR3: CASSLRQGNRLTGNTIYF

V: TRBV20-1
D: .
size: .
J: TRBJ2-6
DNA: TGCAGTGCTAGAGATCAGGGAGCGGAGGGGGGCTCTGGGGCCAACGTCCTGACTTTC
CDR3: CSARDQGAEGGSGANVLTF

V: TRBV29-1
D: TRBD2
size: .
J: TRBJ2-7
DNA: TGCAGCGTAATGAGCGGGAGCGGGGGGGAGCAGTACTTC
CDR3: CSVMSGSGGEQYF

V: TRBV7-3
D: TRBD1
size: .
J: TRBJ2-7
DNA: TGTGCCAGCAGCTTAACGTCGCCAGGGGGTTCGTACGAGCAGTACTTC
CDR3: CASSLTSPGGSYEQYF

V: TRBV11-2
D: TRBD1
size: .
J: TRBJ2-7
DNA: TGTGCCAGCAGCTTAGATTTCGGGACAGCGTACCCCTACGAGCAGTACTTC
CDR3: CASSLDFGTAYPYEQYF

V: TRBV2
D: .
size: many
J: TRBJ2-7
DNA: TGTGCCAGCAGAAGACAGACCTACGAGCAGTACTTC
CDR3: CASRRQTYEQYF

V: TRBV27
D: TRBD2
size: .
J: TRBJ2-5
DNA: TGTGCCAGCAGTCCCGGACTAGCGGCGATAGAGACCCAGTACTTC
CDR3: CASSPGLAAIETQYF

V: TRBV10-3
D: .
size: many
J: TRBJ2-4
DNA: TGTGCCATCAGTGAGTCGAGGGCCATTCAGTACTTC
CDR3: CAISESRAIQYF